This entry lists 5 T cell receptor beta chains sequenced from one sample in a study of cytomegalovirus exposure and HLA in healthy donors. The PCR made use of 60 Vbeta and 13 Jbeta primers. Profiling relied on immunoSEQ multiplex PCR, and the TCRdb table lists in-frame clones only, not all of them. The sample has 160,000 or so clones, roughly 80% seen once. The sample was PBMCs. These receptors were taken from a man younger than 30 in good health and CMV-seropositive.

The CDR3 DNA sequence: TGTGCCAGCAAGTCTTTCCCGGGGGGTGGCTACACCTTC. It encodes CASKSFPGGGYTF. This chain links TRBV2 with TRBJ1-2, with a possible D match to TRBD1 (5 bases). The CDR3 loop spans 13 amino acids. Looked up from germline, CDR1 is SNHLY and CDR2 is FYNNEI. V dropped 7 bases and J dropped 7 bases, with 16 bases sitting between them.

The chain employs TRBV7-2 and TRBJ2-1, with TRBD1 matching over 8 bases. Losses at the gene ends were 5 bases for V and 3 bases for J; bases not matched to a gene: 6. CDR1 and CDR2 from the germline V gene are SGHTA and FQGNSA. The length of the CDR3 is 15 residues. The CDR3 loop is CASSRRTGIYNEQFF. DNA for the CDR3: TGTGCCAGCAGCCGCCGGACAGGGATCTACAATGAGCAGTTCTTC.

This rearrangement joins TRBV5-4 to TRBJ2-5; a possible D gene is TRBD1 (5 bases). The CDR3 covers 15 residues. The V end was cut by 4 bases, the J end by 0 bases, with 13 bases between. Per germline, CDR1 SGHNT and CDR2 YYREEE (reference sequence). The CDR3: CASSHPTGNQETQYF. CDR3 DNA sequence: TGTGCCAGCAGCCACCCCACAGGAAACCAAGAGACCCAGTACTTC.

The DNA of the CDR3 is TGCAGCGCCGCGGGACTAGCGGAAACGGGGGAAGGCACAGATACGCAGTATTTT. This encodes CSAAGLAETGEGTDTQYF. V and J are TRBV29-1 and TRBJ2-3, with 11 bases lining up with TRBD2. Germline values: CDR1 SQVTM, CDR2 ANQGSEA. This CDR3 region has 18 residues. The trim removed 7 bases at V and 1 base at J, leaving 16 bases unmatched.

The rearrangement uses TRBV4-1 and TRBJ1-5; a weak D match, TRBD1 (6 bases). There are 15 residues in the CDR3. CDR1 and CDR2 from the germline V gene are MGHRA and YSYEKL. Trimming pared 1 base from V and 7 bases from J, leaving 14 bases between. CDR3 coding DNA: TGCGCCAGCAGCCAAGGGGGGCCTCTCCGCCAGCCCCAGCATTTT. Protein product: CASSQGGPLRQPQHF.